Sequencing of this T cell receptor beta chain was carried out in a study of T cell responses to AZD1222 COVID-19 vaccine. Trimming took 1 base from V and 11 from J, leaving 14 bases between them. Per the germline V gene, CDR1 is SGHRS and CDR2 is YFSETQ. The CDR3 runs to 13 residues. In its sample, this clone was seen once. Antigen unknown. Study-wide findings and caveats: Just a handful of AZD1222 recipients were seropositive at baseline.

Using immunoSEQ multiplex PCR, the repertoire was profiled, and TCRdb retains in-frame clones only, with some absent. The sample includes under 95,000 clones, approximately 88% of them seen just once. The chain links TRBV5-1 to TRBJ2-3; D not resolved. The origin of this receptor is an adult in good health. This sample comprised peripheral blood, obtained on day 0 of AZD1222 vaccination. The chain's CDR3 is CASSLLTSPEQYF. The CDR3 DNA is TGCGCCAGCAGCTTGCTAACTTCCCCCGAGCAGTATTTT.